What follows is one TCR beta chain and its context. This clone's antigen is unknown. One base away there is no much larger clone; base qualities are not given. TCR alpha and beta CDR3 regions were amplified with the iRepertoire nested amplicon-rescue multiplex PCR (arm-PCR) platform from RNA. The input for one-step reverse transcription and amplification was roughly 85-400 ng of tissue mRNA or PBMC total RNA. Following bead purification, Illumina adapters were added through a secondary multiplex PCR, and the libraries were then gel-purified between 200 and 400 bp. The libraries contained internal 6-nucleotide barcodes that were used for demultiplexing. Sequencing of libraries was performed on an Illumina MiSeq with 2x220 or 2x250 nucleotide paired-end reads. As for how the authors treated the data: Paired reads were merged with FLASH 1.2.11 and aligned to the GRCh37 human genome with BWA-MEM before extracting TRA and TRB reads. For V and J assignment, an IMGT-derived reference of cassette sequences and CDR3 motifs that included pseudogenes was used. Reads were translated in three frames, and productive CDR3s were defined by a C…FGXG motif without stop codons. A clonotype was defined as a unique combination of a V-J cassette pair and a CDR3 amino acid sequence. Reads were filtered by Hamming distance, with the threshold set by the sequence error rate of each sample in mapped regions. TCRdb handled the public reads itself, with Q25 trimming in fastp and clone calling in MiXCR, and kept productive beta chains. Each CDR3 protein gets just one entry, which takes the most common genes and DNA from the rows behind it. TCRdb assigned the V and J calls; the authors' analysis was not used. In this sample the table shows approximately 90,000 distinct CDR3 sequences, 23% of which occur a single time. The ten largest clones capture roughly 7% of the sample.

The sample originates from a study of glioma-infiltrating T cells (dated by TCRdb to about 2016). For context, the study as a whole: Sequencing of TCR alpha- and beta-chain repertoires was performed on glioma tissue, on non-neoplastic brain tissue, and on matched peripheral blood mononuclear cells. The paired cohort was made up of three low-grade glioma patients, about 8 primary glioblastoma patients and three non-glioma patients who contributed non-neoplastic brain tissue. To gauge divergence between tissue and blood T-cell populations, every tissue-infiltrating repertoire was compared against the peripheral blood repertoire from the same patient.

Overall study outcomes, separate from this receptor: Very few CDR3 sequences were shared between tissue and blood, attributed to high CDR3 diversity and limited sampling. VJ-independent divergence between tissue and blood was found to be below expectation in non-neoplastic patients but above expectation in all gliomas, particularly low-grade gliomas. Small numbers underpinned the group comparisons: about 8 glioblastoma patients, three low-grade glioma patients and three non-neoplastic patients.

Sequencing was carried out using glioma tissue, nonneoplastic brain tissue, or PBMCs (not recorded which). The sequence came from a human donor with low-grade glioma or glioblastoma, undergoing nonglioma brain surgery, or in good health (not recorded which).

The CDR3 protein: CATSRGGLATDTQYF. The bases read TGTGCCACCAGCAGGGGCGGACTAGCGACAGATACGCAGTATTTT. The chain employs TRBV15 and TRBJ2-3; the central 9 bases match TRBD2. The junction shows trimming of 3 bases on V and 3 bases on J, and the gene matches do not reach 4 bases of it. The CDR3, from cysteine to phenylalanine, totals 15 residues. Only the CDR3 DNA is retained, 45 bases long and in frame from the first base. The germline V gene (reference sequence) yields LNHNV for CDR1 and YYDKDF for CDR2.